Listed here is a single T cell receptor (beta chain). Its target antigen remains unknown. The input lacks base qualities; no much larger clone sits a single base away. The library relied on 5' RACE. The reads were generated on an Illumina HiSeq 2000. A universal primer binding site was added through template switching, and the final cDNA carried a unique molecular identifier so that TCR cDNA molecules could be counted accurately. Specific primers in the conserved constant-segment region were used to synthesize first-strand cDNA for TCR alpha and beta chains. Each cDNA library was double barcoded, with a SMART-Mk sample barcode plus Illumina barcodes, to control for contamination. Two successive PCR steps introduced TruSeq adapter sequences along with Illumina sample barcodes. Sequencing of the TCR alpha and beta cDNA libraries was done on the Illumina HiSeq platform using custom primers. From the authors' description of their analysis: Raw reads were processed with MiGEC to extract unique molecular identifiers, and MiXCR was used to determine CDR3 positions. Recombination models were inferred per individual with the repgenHMM and IGoR tools using an EM algorithm. Shared clonotypes were analyzed with the tcR package in R, and sharing was normalized by the product of cloneset sizes. To study raw recombination free of thymic and clonal selection effects, out-of-frame nonproductive sequences were analyzed. The raw public reads went through TCRdb reprocessing: fastp at Q25, MiXCR clone calling, in-frame beta chains kept. Each record represents a unique CDR3 protein, reported with the most common genes and DNA among its rows. The V and J calls were determined by TCRdb, not by the authors. The sample table holds fewer than 500,000 distinct CDR3 sequences, of which 20% to 25% were seen once. The top ten hold over 2.5% of the sample.

Only healthy Caucasian donors were included. Three pairs of female monozygotic twins, all aged roughly 18 to 30 years, made up the twin cohort. Positive isolation kits from Invitrogen were used to isolate the CD4+ and CD8+ T cell populations. The sample belongs to a study of identical twins (dated by TCRdb to 2016 to 2018). Study-wide context: To test whether fetal clonotypes persist, the study used deep sequencing on TCR alpha and beta repertoires from monozygotic twins, unrelated adults of various ages, and cord blood. To rule out contamination, the twin experiments were replicated at different times with different library preparation protocols. The paper as a whole reports these results and caveats: Compared with coincidental sharing between unrelated individuals, an excess of low generation-probability sequences was observed among out-of-frame TCR alpha sequences shared between twins. In monozygotic twins, out-of-frame TCR alpha sharing was systematically underestimated by recombination models, although the models agreed with sharing between unrelated individuals. Because the same donors could not be followed over many years, conclusions were based on cross-sectional statistical analysis. Abundant cord blood beta clonotypes had fewer insertions, young adult naive repertoires showed a similar but weaker trend, and memory repertoires showed no such trend. The excess sharing between twins in beta out-of-frame sequences was weaker because fewer shared sequences reduced the signal-to-noise ratio. Zero-insertion analyses could be partly confounded by invariant T cells such as MAIT and iNKT, although diverse VJ usage argued against such confounding for most clonotypes.

The germline V and J ends show losses of 6 bases and 3 bases respectively, and no gene match explains 5 bases of the junction. According to the germline V gene, CDR1 reads MNHNS and CDR2 reads SASEGT. The CDR3 has 14 amino acids, counting the end cysteine and phenylalanine. Left in the record is the CDR3 DNA by itself, 42 bases read in frame from the first base. These same records also appear under a second study, on T cells expressing NK-cell markers. The second study, in turn, reports: In sorted CD3+CD56+NKG2C+, CD3+CD56+NKG2C- and CD3+CD56-NKG2C+ T-cell subsets from 8 or 9 donors, TCR beta-chain repertoires were profiled. Seven of the eight sequenced donors were HCMV-seropositive and one was HCMV-seronegative. In several experiments an anti-gammadeltaTCR antibody was added to restrict sorting to alphabetaTCR-expressing T cells. In six or seven donors, the dominant CD3+CD56+NKG2C+ clonotypes ranked among the top 10 CD8+ clonotypes, making up 1.0-7.0% of CD8+ T cells. Those dominant clonotypes were again the most abundant among CD3+CD56-NKG2C+ cells in four donors, at about 25-60.1%. Whether the expanded NKG2C-expressing T cell clones were specific for HCMV antigens remained unclear. All eight donors whose samples were sequenced were randomly selected healthy volunteers, three of them men and five women. A commercial ELISA kit detecting HCMV-specific IgG in serum was used to determine HCMV serostatus. MIGEC was used to demultiplex reads and group the reads by UMI, and MiTCR was used to assemble and quantify clonotypes. To exclude erroneous sequences, any TCR cDNA sequence not supported by at least two reads was discarded. The tcR package was used for downstream repertoire analysis, with clonotypes matched between fractions based on CDR3 nucleotide sequence plus V segment. VDJmatch was used to annotate antigen specificity against VDJdb, with one amino acid substitution allowed in CDR3.

The sample consisted of CD4+ T cells sorted from blood. This TCR derives from a woman under 30 in good health. Recombination linked TRBV6-1 to TRBJ2-7; TRBD2 aligns with 10 central bases. At the DNA level, the sequence is TGTGCCAGCAGGGGGACTAGCGCCAGCTACGAGCAGTACTTC. This encodes CASRGTSASYEQYF.